This T cell receptor beta chain stems from a study of T cells in Graves' hyperthyroidism and ophthalmopathy. Trimming stripped 0 bases from V and 6 bases from J, with 15 bases between. The CDR3 covers 15 residues. In germline, CDR1 is MGHRA, CDR2 YSYEKL. Regions amplified from RNA transcripts were the TCR beta CDR3 regions. With the HTBI primer set, the TCR CDR3 went through a first round of RT-PCR. TCRdb reprocessed the multiplex PCR reads with MiXCR, giving one entry per CDR3 protein. The sample records around 500,000 distinct CDR3 sequences, 14% being singletons. The study, taken as a whole, reports: It was a median approximately 7.1 months before onset that the model predicted ophthalmopathy. Within blood appeared most thyroid clonotypes that had expanded above 0.001.

The study defined stable Graves' hyperthyroidism as no ophthalmopathy progression within 18 months. Recently diagnosed hyperthyroidism of less than 2 months' duration affected patients aged 18 to 65. A word on this clonotype: Its antigen is not known.

The receptor was isolated from a woman between 40 and 50 years old with Graves' hyperthyroidism. The material sequenced was blood. The chain employs TRBV4-1 and TRBJ2-7; D not resolved. CDR3 residues: CASSQDKYTYSEQYF. The CDR3 nucleotides are TGCGCCAGCAGCCAAGATAAATACACTTACTCCGAGCAGTACTTC.